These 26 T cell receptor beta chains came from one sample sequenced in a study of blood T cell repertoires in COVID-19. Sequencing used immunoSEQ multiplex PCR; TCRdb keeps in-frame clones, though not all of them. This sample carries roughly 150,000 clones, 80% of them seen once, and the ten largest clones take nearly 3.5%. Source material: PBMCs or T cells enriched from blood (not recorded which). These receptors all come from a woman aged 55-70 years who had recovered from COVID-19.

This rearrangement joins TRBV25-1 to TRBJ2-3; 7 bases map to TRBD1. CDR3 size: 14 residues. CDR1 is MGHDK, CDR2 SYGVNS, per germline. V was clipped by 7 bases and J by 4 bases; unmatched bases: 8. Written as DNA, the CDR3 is TGTGCCAGCAAAGGGGGCTCTAAGTCAGATACGCAGTATTTT. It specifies CASKGGSKSDTQYF.

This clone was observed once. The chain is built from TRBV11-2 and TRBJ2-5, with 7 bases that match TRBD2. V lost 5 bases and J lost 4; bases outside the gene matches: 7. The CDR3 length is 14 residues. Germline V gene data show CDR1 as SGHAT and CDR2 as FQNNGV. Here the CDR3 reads CASSQRREGETQYF. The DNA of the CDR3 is TGTGCCAGCAGCCAGCGTAGGGAGGGAGAGACCCAGTACTTC.

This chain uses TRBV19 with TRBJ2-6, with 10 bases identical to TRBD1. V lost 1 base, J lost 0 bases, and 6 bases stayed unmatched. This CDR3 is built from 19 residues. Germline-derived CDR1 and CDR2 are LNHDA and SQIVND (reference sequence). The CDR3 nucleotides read TGTGCCAGTAGTATAGTGGGGACAGGGGCCTTCTCTGGGGCCAACGTCCTGACTTTC. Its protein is CASSIVGTGAFSGANVLTF.

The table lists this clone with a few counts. The CDR3 nucleotides read TGCGCCAGCAGCCAAGTGCGGACAGGGGGATCAGGGGAGCTGTTTTTT. This translates into CASSQVRTGGSGELFF. J is TRBJ2-2 and V is TRBV4-1; 10 bases align to TRBD1. The CDR3 is 16 amino acids. The V gene's germline CDR1 is MGHRA and CDR2 YSYEKL. Germline trimming cut 1 base from V and 8 bases from J; bases unmatched to any gene: 7.

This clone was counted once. The CDR3 DNA reads as TGTGCCAGCAGTCTGACAGGGCAAAATTCACCCCTCCACTTT. Translated: CASSLTGQNSPLHF. The chain carries TRBV25-1 and TRBJ1-6; 7 bases agree with TRBD1. The CDR3 is made up of 14 amino acids. V lost 5 bases, J lost 7 bases, and 5 bases stayed unmatched. Germline V lookup: CDR1 MGHDK, CDR2 SYGVNS.

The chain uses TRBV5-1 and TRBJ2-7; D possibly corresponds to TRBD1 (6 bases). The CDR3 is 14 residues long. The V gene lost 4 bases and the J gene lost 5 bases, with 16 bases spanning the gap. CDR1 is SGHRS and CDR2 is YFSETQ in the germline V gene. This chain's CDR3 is CASSPTGIRHEQYF. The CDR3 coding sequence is TGCGCCAGCAGCCCAACAGGGATTCGCCACGAGCAGTACTTC.

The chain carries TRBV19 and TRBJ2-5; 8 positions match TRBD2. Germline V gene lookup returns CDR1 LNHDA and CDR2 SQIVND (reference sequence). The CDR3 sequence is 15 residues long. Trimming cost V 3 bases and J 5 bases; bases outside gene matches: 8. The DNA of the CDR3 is TGTGCCAGTAGTATTGGGCTAGCGGGCGGCGAGACCCAGTACTTC. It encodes CASSIGLAGGETQYF.

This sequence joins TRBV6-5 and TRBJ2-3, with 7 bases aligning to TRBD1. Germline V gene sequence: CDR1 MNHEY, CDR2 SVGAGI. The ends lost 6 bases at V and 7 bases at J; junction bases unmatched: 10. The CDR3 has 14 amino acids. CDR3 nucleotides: TGTGCCAGCAGGTCTAAAGGGGGCGCAAATACGCAGTATTTT. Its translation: CASRSKGGANTQYF.

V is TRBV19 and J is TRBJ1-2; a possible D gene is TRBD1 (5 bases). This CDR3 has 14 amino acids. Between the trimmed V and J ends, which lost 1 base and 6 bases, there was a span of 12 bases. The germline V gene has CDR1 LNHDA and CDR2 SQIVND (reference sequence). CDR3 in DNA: TGTGCCAGTAGTATAGTCCAGGGATCGGATGGCTACACCTTC. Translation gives CASSIVQGSDGYTF.

The CDR3 reads CASSISLSGGFSYNEQFF. In DNA form, the CDR3 reads TGTGCCAGTAGTATCTCCCTCTCGGGGGGTTTCTCCTACAATGAGCAGTTCTTC. This chain connects TRBV19 to TRBJ2-1; 7 bases are shared with TRBD2. This CDR3 is 18 amino acids long. Germline loops: CDR1 LNHDA, CDR2 SQIVND (reference sequence). J gave up 0 bases and V 3 bases, and 11 bases lay outside the gene matches.

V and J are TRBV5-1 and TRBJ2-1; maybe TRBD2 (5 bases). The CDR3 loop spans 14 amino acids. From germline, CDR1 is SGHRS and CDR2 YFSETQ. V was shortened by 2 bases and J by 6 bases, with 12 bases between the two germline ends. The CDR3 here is CASSFRELGNEQFF. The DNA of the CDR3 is TGCGCCAGCAGCTTTAGGGAGCTCGGCAATGAGCAGTTCTTC.

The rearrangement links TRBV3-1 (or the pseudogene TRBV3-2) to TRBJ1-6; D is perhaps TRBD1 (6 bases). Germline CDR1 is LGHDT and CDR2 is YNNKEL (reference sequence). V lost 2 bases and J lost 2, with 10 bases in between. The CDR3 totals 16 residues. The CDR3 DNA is TGTGCCAGCAGCCAAAGGGGGAGCACCTATAATTCACCCCTCCACTTT. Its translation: CASSQRGSTYNSPLHF.

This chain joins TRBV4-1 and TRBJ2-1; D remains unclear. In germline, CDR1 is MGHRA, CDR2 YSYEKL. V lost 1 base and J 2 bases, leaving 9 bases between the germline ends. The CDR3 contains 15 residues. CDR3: CASSQGITAYNEQFF. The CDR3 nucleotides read TGCGCCAGCAGCCAAGGGATTACAGCCTACAATGAGCAGTTCTTC.

The CDR3 coding sequence is TGTGCCAGCAGCCGACCTACCGGGTCCAAGGCTTTCTTT. This gives the protein CASSRPTGSKAFF. The genes are TRBV3-1 (or the pseudogene TRBV3-2) and TRBJ1-1; unclear D gene. The CDR3 runs 13 residues. Trimming cost V 4 bases and J 11 bases, with 17 bases left between them. From germline, CDR1 is LGHDT and CDR2 YNNKEL (reference sequence).

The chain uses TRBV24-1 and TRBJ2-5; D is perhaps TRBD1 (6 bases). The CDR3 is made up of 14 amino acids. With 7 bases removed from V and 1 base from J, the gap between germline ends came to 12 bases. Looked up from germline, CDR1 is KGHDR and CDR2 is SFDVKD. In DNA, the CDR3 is TGTGCCACCAGATCGACAGGCTCCCAAGAGACCCAGTACTTC. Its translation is CATRSTGSQETQYF.

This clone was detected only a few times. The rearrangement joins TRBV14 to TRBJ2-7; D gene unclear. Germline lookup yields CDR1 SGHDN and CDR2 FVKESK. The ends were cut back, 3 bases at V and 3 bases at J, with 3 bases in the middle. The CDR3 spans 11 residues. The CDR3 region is CASSHGYEQYF. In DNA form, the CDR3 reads TGTGCCAGCAGCCACGGCTACGAGCAGTACTTC.

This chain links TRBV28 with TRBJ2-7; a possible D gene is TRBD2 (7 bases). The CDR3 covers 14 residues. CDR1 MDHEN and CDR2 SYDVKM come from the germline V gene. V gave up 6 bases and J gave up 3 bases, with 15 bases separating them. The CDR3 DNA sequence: TGTGCCAGCAGGGAGGGGGGGATTCGCTACGAGCAGTACTTC. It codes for CASREGGIRYEQYF. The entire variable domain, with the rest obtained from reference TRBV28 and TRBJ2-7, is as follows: DVKVTQSSRYLVKRTGEKVFLECVQDMDHENMFWYRQDPGLGLRLIYFSYDVKMKEKGDIPEGYSVSREKKERFSLILESASTNQTSMYLCASREGGIRYEQYFGPGTRLTVT.

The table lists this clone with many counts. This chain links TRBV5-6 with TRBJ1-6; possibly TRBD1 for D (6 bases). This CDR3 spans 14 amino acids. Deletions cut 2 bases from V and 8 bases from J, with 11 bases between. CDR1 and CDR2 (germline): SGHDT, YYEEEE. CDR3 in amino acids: CASSLGTFDSPLHF. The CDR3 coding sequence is TGTGCCAGCAGCTTAGGGACATTTGATTCACCCCTCCACTTT.

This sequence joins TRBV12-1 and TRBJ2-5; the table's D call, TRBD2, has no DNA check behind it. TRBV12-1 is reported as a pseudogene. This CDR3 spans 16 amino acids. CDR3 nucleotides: TGTGCCAGCAGCTCGGCTCTAGCGGGGGGGCAAGAGACCCAGTACTTC. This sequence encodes CASSSALAGGQETQYF.

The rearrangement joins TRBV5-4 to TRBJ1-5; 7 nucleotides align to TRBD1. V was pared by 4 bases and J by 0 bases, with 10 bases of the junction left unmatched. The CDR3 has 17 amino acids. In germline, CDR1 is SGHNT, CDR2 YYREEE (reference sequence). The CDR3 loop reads CASSPVPGQNSNQPQHF. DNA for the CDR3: TGTGCCAGCAGCCCCGTCCCGGGACAGAATAGCAATCAGCCCCAGCATTTT.

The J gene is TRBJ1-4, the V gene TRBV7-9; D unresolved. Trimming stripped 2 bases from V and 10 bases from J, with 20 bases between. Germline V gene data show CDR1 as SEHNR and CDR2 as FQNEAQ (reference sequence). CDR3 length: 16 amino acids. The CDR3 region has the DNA TGTGCCAGCAGCTTAACACTCGGGAGAGAGAATCGAAAACTGTTTTTT. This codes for CASSLTLGRENRKLFF.

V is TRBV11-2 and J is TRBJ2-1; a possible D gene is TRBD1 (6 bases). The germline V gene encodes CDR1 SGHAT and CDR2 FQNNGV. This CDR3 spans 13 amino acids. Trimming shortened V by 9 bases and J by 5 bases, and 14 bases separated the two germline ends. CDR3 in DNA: TGTGCCAGTTACAGGGTGGGAGACAATGAGCAGTTCTTC. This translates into CASYRVGDNEQFF.

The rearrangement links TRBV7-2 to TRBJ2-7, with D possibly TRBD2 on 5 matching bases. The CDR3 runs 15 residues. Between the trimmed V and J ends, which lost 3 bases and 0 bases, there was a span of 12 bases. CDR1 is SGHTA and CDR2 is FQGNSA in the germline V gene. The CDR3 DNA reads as TGTGCCAGCAGCTTCGGGGAGACGTACTCCTACGAGCAGTACTTC. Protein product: CASSFGETYSYEQYF.

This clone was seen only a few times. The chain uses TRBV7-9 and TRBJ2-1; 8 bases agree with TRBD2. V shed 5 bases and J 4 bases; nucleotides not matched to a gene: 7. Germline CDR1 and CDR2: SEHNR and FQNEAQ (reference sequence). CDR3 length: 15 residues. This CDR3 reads CASSGSGGGYNEQFF. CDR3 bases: TGTGCCAGCAGCGGATCGGGGGGGGGTTACAATGAGCAGTTCTTC.

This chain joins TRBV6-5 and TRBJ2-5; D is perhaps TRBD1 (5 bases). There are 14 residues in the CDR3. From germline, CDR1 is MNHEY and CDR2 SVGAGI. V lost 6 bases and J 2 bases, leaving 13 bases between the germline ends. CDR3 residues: CASRPTGLQETQYF. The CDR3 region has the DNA TGTGCCAGCAGACCCACAGGTTTACAAGAGACCCAGTACTTC.

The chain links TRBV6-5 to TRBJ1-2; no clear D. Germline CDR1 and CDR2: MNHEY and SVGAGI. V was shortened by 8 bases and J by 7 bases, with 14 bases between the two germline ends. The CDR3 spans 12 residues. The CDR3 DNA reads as TGTGCCAGCGTTGTTGGTCCGGGTGGCTACACCTTC. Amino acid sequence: CASVVGPGGYTF.